One and the same sample provided the 7 T cell receptor beta chains below, sequenced in a study of CXCR3-negative and CXCR3-positive naive CD8 T cells. Carrying UMI labels, the TRB cDNA libraries were prepared through 5' RACE. TCRdb re-called the 5' RACE reads; one entry per CDR3 protein, DNA not given. The sample holds around 96,000 distinct CDR3 sequences. The source material was naive CXCR3- CD8+ T cells from blood. Subset specified: CD45RO-CCR7+CD27+CD95- naive CD8+ T cells lacking CXCR3 (TNR3-). The origin of the receptors is a human donor in good health. Some clones in this sample may be carry-over from other donors' samples.

The rearrangement uses TRBV14 and TRBJ2-1; TCRdb returns TRBD2, unconfirmable since there is no DNA. Germline V gene sequence: CDR1 SGHDN, CDR2 FVKESK. The CDR3 contains 14 residues. CDR3 residues: CASTLAGSYNEQFF.

This chain's CDR3 is CSSSGGTEAFF. The chain recombines TRBV29-1 with TRBJ1-1. The germline gives CDR1 SQVTM, CDR2 ANQGSEA. The CDR3 is 11 residues long.

The chain links TRBV2 to TRBJ2-3; lacking DNA, the TRBD1 call made by TCRdb goes unchecked. This CDR3 is 14 amino acids long. Per germline, CDR1 SNHLY and CDR2 FYNNEI. The CDR3 loop is CASSEGTLYDTQYF.

CDR3 region: CSVPDGAGTEAFF. The chain has TRBV29-1 and TRBJ1-1; TCRdb's D call, TRBD1, is unchecked because there is no DNA. The CDR3 consists of 13 residues. Germline CDR1 and CDR2: SQVTM and ANQGSEA.

V is TRBV7-8 and J is TRBJ2-2; TCRdb gives TRBD2 as the D gene, but with no DNA this cannot be confirmed. Germline CDR1 is SGHVS and CDR2 is FQNEAQ. This CDR3 is 20 amino acids long. CDR3 in amino acids: CASSLNIRTSGGRGTGELFF. Together with reference TRBV7-8 and TRBJ2-2, the CDR3 gives the full variable domain: GAGVSQSPRYKVAKRGQDVALRCDPISGHVSLFWYQQALGQGPEFLTYFQNEAQLDKSGLPSDRFFAERPEGSVSTLKIQRTQQEDSAVYLCASSLNIRTSGGRGTGELFFGEGSRLTVL.

The chain carries TRBV7-9 and TRBJ2-5; TCRdb reports TRBD1, a call that lacks DNA to check it against. The length of the CDR3 is 12 residues. Per the germline V gene, CDR1 is SEHNR and CDR2 is FQNEAQ (reference sequence). The CDR3 sequence: CASDRVGETQYF. Combining the CDR3 with reference TRBV7-9 and TRBJ2-5 gives the whole variable domain DTGVSQNPRHKITKRGQNVTFRCDPISEHNRLYWYRQTLGQGPEFLTYFQNEAQLEKSRLLSDRFSAERPKGSFSTLEIQRTEQGDSAMYLCASDRVGETQYFGPGTRLLVL.

The V gene is TRBV5-4, the J gene TRBJ1-2. The germline V gene encodes CDR1 SGHNT and CDR2 YYREEE (reference sequence). The CDR3 runs to 13 residues. The CDR3 here is CASSSSGIDGYTF. Full variable domain (outside the CDR3, taken from reference TRBV5-4 and TRBJ1-2): ETGVTQSPTHLIKTRGQQVTLRCSSQSGHNTVSWYQQALGQGPQFIFQYYREEENGRGNFPPRFSGLQFPNYSSELNVNALELDDSALYLCASSSSGIDGYTFGSGTRLTVV.